Listed below are T cell receptor beta chains from one sample, sequenced in a study of cytomegalovirus exposure and HLA in healthy donors. The repertoire was sequenced with immunoSEQ multiplex PCR; TCRdb's copy has only in-frame clones and lacks some. The repertoire holds about 150,000 clones, over 70% seen once, with 6.5% to 9% in the top ten. The source material was PBMCs. These receptors were taken from a man aged 30 to 45 in good health and CMV-seronegative. Both conserved end residues are trimmed from each CDR3. Fields, in order: J gene, V gene, CDR3 protein.

J gene: TRBJ1-1
V gene: TRBV7-6
CDR3 protein: ASSEQLSNTEAF

J gene: TRBJ1-6
V gene: TRBV5-4
CDR3 protein: ASSLTVDYNSPLH

J gene: TRBJ1-6
V gene: TRBV11-2
CDR3 protein: ASSPSGGRLSSYNSPLH

J gene: TRBJ2-3
V gene: TRBV6-5
CDR3 protein: ASSHQGTLTDTQY

J gene: TRBJ1-5
V gene: TRBV7-9
CDR3 protein: ASSSDRYSNQPQH

J gene: TRBJ2-1
V gene: TRBV4-1
CDR3 protein: ASSHNPGGSGNEQF

J gene: TRBJ2-7
V gene: TRBV28
CDR3 protein: ASRRPSRAGIYEQY

J gene: TRBJ1-1
V gene: TRBV6-4
CDR3 protein: ASRDFRGSKTEAF

J gene: TRBJ1-2
V gene: TRBV10-3
CDR3 protein: AISELGGQGAGYGYT

J gene: TRBJ1-5
V gene: TRBV6-4
CDR3 protein: ASSGENSNQPQH

J gene: TRBJ2-1
V gene: TRBV6-5
CDR3 protein: ASGRGGQF

J gene: TRBJ2-7
V gene: TRBV5-6
CDR3 protein: ASAGWGAYEQY

J gene: TRBJ2-5
V gene: TRBV15
CDR3 protein: ATSRDTTPQETQY

J gene: TRBJ2-7
V gene: TRBV28
CDR3 protein: ASSLLTDIHEQY

J gene: TRBJ2-7
V gene: TRBV5-1
CDR3 protein: ASSLGTGPAYEQY

J gene: TRBJ2-2
V gene: TRBV5-6
CDR3 protein: ASSLDAGGHIGELF

J gene: TRBJ1-3
V gene: TRBV19
CDR3 protein: ASTRARTGSGNTIY

J gene: TRBJ1-1
V gene: TRBV14
CDR3 protein: ASSPGQGRNTEAF

J gene: TRBJ1-2
V gene: TRBV11-2
CDR3 protein: ASSLSYGYT

J gene: TRBJ2-7
V gene: TRBV2
CDR3 protein: ASSVETGGGEQY

J gene: TRBJ2-7
V gene: TRBV11-2
CDR3 protein: ASSFGETHEQY